The 14 T cell receptor beta chains in this list originate from one sample, sequenced in a study of blood T cell repertoires in COVID-19. Profiling relied on immunoSEQ multiplex PCR, and the TCRdb table lists in-frame clones only, not all of them. The table records fewer than 45,000 clones, around four fifths of them present only once. The specimen was peripheral blood. The receptor source for this set is a man in his 60s with acute or convalescent COVID-19.

This rearrangement joins TRBV10-1 to TRBJ1-1; D not certain. The V and J ends lost 6 bases and 3 bases respectively, with 11 bases between them. This CDR3 has 13 residues. Looked up from germline, CDR1 is WNHNN and CDR2 is SYGVQD (reference sequence). The CDR3 spells CASRYRIHTEAFF. CDR3 in DNA: TGCGCCAGCAGATACAGAATCCACACTGAAGCTTTCTTT.

The chain links TRBV5-4 to TRBJ2-1; 11 bases are a match to TRBD1. The V and J ends lost 6 bases and 5 bases, in that order; junction bases with no gene match: 13. Germline V gives CDR1 SGHNT, CDR2 YYREEE (reference sequence). This CDR3 contains 17 residues. The CDR3 DNA sequence: TGTGCCAGCACCTTACCAGGACAGGGGGCGCGTCACAATGAGCAGTTCTTC. This gives the protein CASTLPGQGARHNEQFF.

The chain combines TRBV21-1 with TRBJ2-7; the table calls TRBD2, which could not be checked here. TRBV21-1 is deemed a pseudogene. The CDR3 consists of 17 residues. CDR3 residues: CASSKVRRGDPPYEQYF. CDR3 coding DNA: TGTGCCAGCAGCAAAGTGAGGAGGGGAGATCCCCCCTACGAGCAGTACTTC.

The rearrangement links TRBV11-2 to TRBJ2-3; 9 bases fit TRBD1. The trim removed 4 bases at V and 3 bases at J, leaving 8 bases unmatched. The germline V gene encodes CDR1 SGHAT and CDR2 FQNNGV. The CDR3 sequence is 16 residues long. The CDR3 DNA sequence: TGTGCCAGCAGCTCGGCCCGGGACAGGGTGACAGATACGCAGTATTTT. Its protein is CASSSARDRVTDTQYF.

The V call is TRBV5-1, the J call TRBJ2-5; TRBD1 is a possible D gene (6 bases). The CDR3 is 16 residues long. Germline CDR1 is SGHRS and CDR2 is YFSETQ. V was clipped by 0 bases and J by 0 bases, with 12 bases between them. The CDR3 DNA is TGCGCCAGCAGCTTGGAGGGGGAGCTGTACCAAGAGACCCAGTACTTC. It codes for CASSLEGELYQETQYF.

The rearrangement joins TRBV11-3 to TRBJ2-7, with TRBD2 matching over 7 bases. V lost 3 bases, J lost 4 bases, and 9 bases stayed unmatched. This CDR3 region has 15 residues. The germline V gene encodes CDR1 SGHNT and CDR2 YENEEA. The CDR3 nucleotides read TGTGCCAGCAGCTTTCGGGGGGACGTTAATTACGAGCAGTACTTC. As protein: CASSFRGDVNYEQYF. Combining the CDR3 with reference TRBV11-3 and TRBJ2-7 gives the whole variable domain EAGVVQSPRYKIIEKKQPVAFWCNPISGHNTLYWYLQNLGQGPELLIRYENEEAVDDSQLPKDRFSAERLKGVDSTLKIQPAELGDSAVYLCASSFRGDVNYEQYFGPGTRLTVT.

This chain links TRBV19 with TRBJ2-7; 7 bases align to TRBD1. Germline values: CDR1 LNHDA, CDR2 SQIVND (reference sequence). Losses at the gene ends were 0 bases for V and 4 bases for J; bases not matched to a gene: 6. The length of the CDR3 is 15 residues. The CDR3 DNA sequence: TGTGCCAGTAGTATAGAGACAGGGTTTTCATACGAGCAGTACTTC. Translating it yields CASSIETGFSYEQYF. Full variable domain (outside the CDR3, taken from reference TRBV19 and TRBJ2-7): DGGITQSPKYLFRKEGQNVTLSCEQNLNHDAMYWYRQDPGQGLRLIYYSQIVNDFQKGDIAEGYSVSREKKESFPLTVTSAQKNPTAFYLCASSIETGFSYEQYFGPGTRLTVT.

This sequence joins TRBV2 and TRBJ2-5, with 8 bases that match TRBD2. The V segment lost 6 bases and the J segment 5 bases; nucleotides outside the gene matches: 2. The CDR3 totals 12 residues. CDR1 is SNHLY, CDR2 FYNNEI, per germline. In DNA form, the CDR3 reads TGTGCCAGCAGGACGGGAGGGGAGACCCAGTACTTC. Translated, it gives CASRTGGETQYF. The whole variable domain, filled in from reference TRBV2 and TRBJ2-5, reads EPEVTQTPSHQVTQMGQEVILRCVPISNHLYFYWYRQILGQKVEFLVSFYNNEISEKSEIFDDQFSVERPDGSNFTLKIRSTKLEDSAMYFCASRTGGETQYFGPGTRLLVL.

This clone came up a few times. The chain combines TRBV11-3 with TRBJ2-3; TRBD2 aligns across 11 bases. There are 18 residues in the CDR3. Trimming removed 3 bases from V and 0 bases from J; junction bases left unmatched: 8. Germline-derived CDR1 and CDR2 are SGHNT and YENEEA. CDR3 nucleotides: TGTGCCAGCAGCTTCCGGCTAGCGGGAGGCTCTAGCACAGATACGCAGTATTTT. Translating it yields CASSFRLAGGSSTDTQYF.

The chain combines TRBV19 with TRBJ1-4; no clear D. The CDR3 has 11 amino acids. CDR1 is LNHDA and CDR2 is SQIVND in the germline V gene (reference sequence). V was shortened by 3 bases and J by 8 bases, with 4 bases between the two germline ends. CDR3 in amino acids: CASSIGEKLFF. The CDR3 DNA reads TGTGCCAGTAGTATCGGGGAAAAACTGTTTTTT. The variable domain in full, completed from reference TRBV19 and TRBJ1-4, reads DGGITQSPKYLFRKEGQNVTLSCEQNLNHDAMYWYRQDPGQGLRLIYYSQIVNDFQKGDIAEGYSVSREKKESFPLTVTSAQKNPTAFYLCASSIGEKLFFGSGTQLSVL.

The chain couples TRBV19 to TRBJ2-1; 8 bases fit TRBD1. J was trimmed by 7 bases and V by 5 bases; bases with no gene match: 7. Germline V CDR1 and CDR2: LNHDA, SQIVND (reference sequence). CDR3 length: 14 amino acids. The CDR3 nucleotides read TGTGCCAGTAGTTGGGCAGGGGGCTGGAATGAGCAGTTCTTC. Its protein product is CASSWAGGWNEQFF.

By proportion, this clone is medium-sized. The genes are TRBV14 and TRBJ1-2; no clear D gene. Germline values: CDR1 SGHDN, CDR2 FVKESK. The CDR3 length is 14 residues. The V and J ends lost 4 bases and 4 bases respectively, with 13 bases between them. CDR3 amino acids: CASSRGEIGYGYTF. In DNA form, the CDR3 reads TGTGCCAGCAGCCGTGGGGAGATCGGCTATGGCTACACCTTC. The full variable domain, with the rest looked up from reference TRBV14 and TRBJ1-2, is EAGVTQFPSHSVIEKGQTVTLRCDPISGHDNLYWYRRVMGKEIKFLLHFVKESKQDESGMPNNRFLAERTGGTYSTLKVQPAELEDSGVYFCASSRGEIGYGYTFGSGTRLTVV.

This clone has only a few counts. The chain recombines TRBV28 with TRBJ2-2; 12 bases map to TRBD2. Germline CDR1 and CDR2: MDHEN and SYDVKM. The CDR3 covers 18 residues. After removal of 4 bases from V and 5 bases from J, the junction contained 11 bases not matched to a gene. CDR3 sequence: CASSSTRRTSGDTGELFF. The CDR3 coding sequence is TGTGCCAGCAGTTCGACCCGAAGGACTAGCGGGGATACCGGGGAGCTGTTTTTT. The complete variable domain, with remaining parts taken from reference TRBV28 and TRBJ2-2, reads DVKVTQSSRYLVKRTGEKVFLECVQDMDHENMFWYRQDPGLGLRLIYFSYDVKMKEKGDIPEGYSVSREKKERFSLILESASTNQTSMYLCASSSTRRTSGDTGELFFGEGSRLTVL.

The gene calls are TRBV28 and TRBJ2-5, with D unclear. V gave up 7 bases and J gave up 3 bases, with 9 bases separating them. Germline V gene data show CDR1 as MDHEN and CDR2 as SYDVKM. This CDR3 contains 12 residues. CDR3 nucleotide sequence: TGTGCCAGCAAGCCCCCGGAAGAGACCCAGTACTTC. Translation gives CASKPPEETQYF.